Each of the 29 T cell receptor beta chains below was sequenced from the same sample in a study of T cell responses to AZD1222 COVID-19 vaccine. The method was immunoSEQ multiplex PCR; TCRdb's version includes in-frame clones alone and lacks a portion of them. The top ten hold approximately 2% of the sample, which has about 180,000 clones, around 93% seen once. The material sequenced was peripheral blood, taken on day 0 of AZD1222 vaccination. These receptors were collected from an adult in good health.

The CDR3 protein is CASTHRGKETQYF. The CDR3 DNA sequence: TGTGCCAGCACCCACCGGGGAAAAGAGACCCAGTACTTC. J is TRBJ2-5 and V is TRBV6-6, with D possibly matching TRBD2 (5 bases). The length of the CDR3 is 13 residues. The germline gives CDR1 MNHNY, CDR2 SVGAGI (reference sequence). V lost 7 bases to trimming and J lost 3 bases, with 12 bases between them.

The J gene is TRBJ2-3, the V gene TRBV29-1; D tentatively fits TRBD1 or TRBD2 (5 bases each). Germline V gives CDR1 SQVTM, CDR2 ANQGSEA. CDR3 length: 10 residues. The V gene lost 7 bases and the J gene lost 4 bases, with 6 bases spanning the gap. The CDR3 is CSAGPDTQYF. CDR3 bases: TGCAGCGCGGGACCAGATACGCAGTATTTT.

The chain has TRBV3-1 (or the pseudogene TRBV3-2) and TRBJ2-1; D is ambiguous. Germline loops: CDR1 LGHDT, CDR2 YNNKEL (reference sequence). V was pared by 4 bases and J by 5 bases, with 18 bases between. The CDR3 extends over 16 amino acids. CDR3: CASSRLTEDPDNEQFF. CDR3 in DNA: TGTGCCAGCAGCCGGCTTACCGAAGACCCTGACAATGAGCAGTTCTTC.

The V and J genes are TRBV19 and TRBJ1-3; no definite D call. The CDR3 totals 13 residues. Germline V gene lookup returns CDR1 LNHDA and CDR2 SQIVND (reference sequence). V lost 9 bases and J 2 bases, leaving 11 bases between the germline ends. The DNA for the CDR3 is TGTGCCAGCGGTCGGGGAACTGGAAACACCATATATTTT. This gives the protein CASGRGTGNTIYF.

The CDR3 region has the DNA TGCAGCGTTGAAGGTTCGGGGGCCCAGCATTTT. As protein: CSVEGSGAQHF. The chain recombines TRBV29-1 with TRBJ1-5; TRBD1 might be the D (5 bases). The CDR3 runs to 11 residues. The germline V and J ends were trimmed by 1 base and 11 bases, with 9 bases remaining between them. Germline loops: CDR1 SQVTM, CDR2 ANQGSEA.

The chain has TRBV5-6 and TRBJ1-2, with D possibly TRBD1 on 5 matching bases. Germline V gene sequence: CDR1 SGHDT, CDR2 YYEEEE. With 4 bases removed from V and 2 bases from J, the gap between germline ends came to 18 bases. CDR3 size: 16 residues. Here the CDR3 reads CASSPPLQGINYGYTF. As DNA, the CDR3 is TGTGCCAGCAGCCCCCCCCTTCAGGGCATCAACTATGGCTACACCTTC.

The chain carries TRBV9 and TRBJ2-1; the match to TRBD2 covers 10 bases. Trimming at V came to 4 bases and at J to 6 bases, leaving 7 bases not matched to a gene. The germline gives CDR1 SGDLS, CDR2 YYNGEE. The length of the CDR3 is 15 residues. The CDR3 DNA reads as TGTGCCAGCAGCCCCAACAGCGGGAGGGGCAATGAGCAGTTCTTC. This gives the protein CASSPNSGRGNEQFF.

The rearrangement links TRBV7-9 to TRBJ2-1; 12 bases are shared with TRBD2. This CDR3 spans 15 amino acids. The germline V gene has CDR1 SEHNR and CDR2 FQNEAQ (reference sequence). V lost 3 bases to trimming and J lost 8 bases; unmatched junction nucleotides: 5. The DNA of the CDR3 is TGTGCCAGCAGCTTGTTGACTAGCGGGAGCGATGAGCAGTTCTTC. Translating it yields CASSLLTSGSDEQFF.

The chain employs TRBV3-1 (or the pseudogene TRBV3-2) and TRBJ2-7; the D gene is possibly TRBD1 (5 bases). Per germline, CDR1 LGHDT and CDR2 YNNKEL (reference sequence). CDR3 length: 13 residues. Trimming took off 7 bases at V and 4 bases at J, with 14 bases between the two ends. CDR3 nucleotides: TGTGCCAGCACCGAACGGACATCTTACGAGCAGTACTTC. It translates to CASTERTSYEQYF.

CDR3 region: CASRLGQGGYEQYF. The CDR3 DNA reads as TGTGCCAGCAGATTAGGACAGGGCGGCTACGAGCAGTACTTC. The chain combines TRBV6-5 with TRBJ2-7, with 8 bases lining up with TRBD1. Germline CDR1 is MNHEY and CDR2 is SVGAGI. The trim removed 6 bases at V and 3 bases at J, leaving 7 bases unmatched. The CDR3 is 14 amino acids.

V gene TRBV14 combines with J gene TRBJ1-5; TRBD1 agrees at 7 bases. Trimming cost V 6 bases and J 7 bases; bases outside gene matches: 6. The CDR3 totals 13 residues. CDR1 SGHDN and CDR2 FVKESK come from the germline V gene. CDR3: CASSIGQVQPQHF. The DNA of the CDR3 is TGTGCCAGCAGTATCGGACAGGTCCAGCCCCAGCATTTT.

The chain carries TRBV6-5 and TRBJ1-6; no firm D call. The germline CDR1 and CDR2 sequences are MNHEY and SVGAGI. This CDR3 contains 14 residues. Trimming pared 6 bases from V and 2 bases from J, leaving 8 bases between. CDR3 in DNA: TGTGCCAGCAGACGCGGCGCCTATAATTCACCCCTCCACTTT. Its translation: CASRRGAYNSPLHF.

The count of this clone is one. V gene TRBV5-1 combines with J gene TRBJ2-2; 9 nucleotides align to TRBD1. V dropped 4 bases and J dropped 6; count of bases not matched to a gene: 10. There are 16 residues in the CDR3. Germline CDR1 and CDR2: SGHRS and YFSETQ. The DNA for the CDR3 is TGCGCCAGCAGCAGGGGGACAGGGATTAAATCCGGGGAGCTGTTTTTT. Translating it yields CASSRGTGIKSGELFF.

The CDR3 DNA is TGTGCCAGCAGAAAAACCAGGGGGCAGAGCACCGGGGAGCTGTTTTTT. Its translation: CASRKTRGQSTGELFF. The chain is built from TRBV27 and TRBJ2-2; 8 bases line up with TRBD1. This CDR3 comprises 16 residues. Germline CDR1 reads MNHEY; CDR2 reads SMNVEV (reference sequence). Trimming cost V 6 bases and J 4 bases; bases outside gene matches: 10.

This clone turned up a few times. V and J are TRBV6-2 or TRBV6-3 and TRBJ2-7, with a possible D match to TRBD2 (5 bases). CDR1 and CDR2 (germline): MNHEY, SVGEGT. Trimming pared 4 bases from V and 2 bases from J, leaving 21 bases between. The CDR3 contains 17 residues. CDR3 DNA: TGTGCCAGCAGTTCCTCCCGTTTAGGCGGGCCTCCCTACGAGCAGTACTTC. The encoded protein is CASSSSRLGGPPYEQYF.

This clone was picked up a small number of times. The CDR3 protein is CASRVTENTEAFF. CDR3 nucleotides: TGTGCCAGCAGAGTTACAGAGAACACTGAAGCTTTCTTT. The chain combines TRBV28 with TRBJ1-1, with D unclear. Trimming pared 6 bases from V and 1 base from J, leaving 9 bases between. Germline V CDR1 and CDR2: MDHEN, SYDVKM. The CDR3 totals 13 residues.

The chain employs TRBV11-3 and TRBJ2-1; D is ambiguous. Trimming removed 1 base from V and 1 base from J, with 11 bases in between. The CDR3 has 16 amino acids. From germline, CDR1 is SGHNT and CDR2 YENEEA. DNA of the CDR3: TGTGCCAGCAGCTTAGGGGGTTTGGGTTCCTACAATGAGCAGTTCTTC. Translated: CASSLGGLGSYNEQFF.

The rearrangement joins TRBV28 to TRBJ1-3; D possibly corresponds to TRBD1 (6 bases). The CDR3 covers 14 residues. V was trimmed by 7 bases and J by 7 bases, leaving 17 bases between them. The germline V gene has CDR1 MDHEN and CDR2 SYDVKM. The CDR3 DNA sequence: TGTGCCAGCACCCCCGGCGGGGGCGGGAACACCATATATTTT. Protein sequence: CASTPGGGGNTIYF.

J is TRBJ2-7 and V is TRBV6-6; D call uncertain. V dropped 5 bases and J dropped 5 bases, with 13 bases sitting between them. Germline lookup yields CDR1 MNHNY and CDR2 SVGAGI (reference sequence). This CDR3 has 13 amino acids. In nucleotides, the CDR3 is TGTGCCAGCAGTATACTCGACGTCCACGAGCAGTACTTC. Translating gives CASSILDVHEQYF.

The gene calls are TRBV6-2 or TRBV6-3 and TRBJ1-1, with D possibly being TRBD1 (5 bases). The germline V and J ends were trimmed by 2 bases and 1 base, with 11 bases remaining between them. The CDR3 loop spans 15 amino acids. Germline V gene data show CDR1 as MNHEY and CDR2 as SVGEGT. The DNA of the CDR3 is TGTGCCAGCAGTTACCTAGACAGCCCGAACACTGAAGCTTTCTTT. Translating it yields CASSYLDSPNTEAFF.

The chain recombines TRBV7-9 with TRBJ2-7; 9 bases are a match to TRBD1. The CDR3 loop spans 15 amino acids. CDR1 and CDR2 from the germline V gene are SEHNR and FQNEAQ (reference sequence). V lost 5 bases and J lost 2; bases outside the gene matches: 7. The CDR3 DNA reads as TGTGCCAGCAGCACCGAGGACAGGGGAGCCTACGAGCAGTACTTC. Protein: CASSTEDRGAYEQYF. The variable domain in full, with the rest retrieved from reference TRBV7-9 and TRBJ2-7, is DTGVSQNPRHKITKRGQNVTFRCDPISEHNRLYWYRQTLGQGPEFLTYFQNEAQLEKSRLLSDRFSAERPKGSFSTLEIQRTEQGDSAMYLCASSTEDRGAYEQYFGPGTRLTVT.

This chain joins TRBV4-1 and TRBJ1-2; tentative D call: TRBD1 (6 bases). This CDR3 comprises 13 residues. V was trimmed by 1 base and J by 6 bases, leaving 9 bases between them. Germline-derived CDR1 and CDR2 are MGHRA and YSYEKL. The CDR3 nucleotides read TGCGCCAGCAGCCAAGGGGGGGCGGATGGCTACACCTTC. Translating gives CASSQGGADGYTF.

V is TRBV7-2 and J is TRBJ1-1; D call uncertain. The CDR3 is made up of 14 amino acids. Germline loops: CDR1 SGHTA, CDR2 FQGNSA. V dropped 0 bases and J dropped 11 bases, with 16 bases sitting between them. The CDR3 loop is CASSLAQTGNGAFF. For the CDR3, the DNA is TGTGCCAGCAGCTTAGCACAGACGGGCAATGGGGCTTTCTTT.

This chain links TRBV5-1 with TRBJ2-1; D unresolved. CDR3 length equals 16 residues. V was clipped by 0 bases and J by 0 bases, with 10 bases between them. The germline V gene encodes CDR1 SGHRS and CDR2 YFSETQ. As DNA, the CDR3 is TGCGCCAGCAGCTTGGGCCCACCAAGCTCCTACAATGAGCAGTTCTTC. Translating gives CASSLGPPSSYNEQFF.

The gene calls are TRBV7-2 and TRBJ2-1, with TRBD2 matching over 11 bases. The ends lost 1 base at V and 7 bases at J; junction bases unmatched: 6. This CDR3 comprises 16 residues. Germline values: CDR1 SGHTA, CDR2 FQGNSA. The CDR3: CASSLGLAGGMNEQFF. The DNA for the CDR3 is TGTGCCAGCAGCTTAGGGCTAGCGGGGGGAATGAATGAGCAGTTCTTC.

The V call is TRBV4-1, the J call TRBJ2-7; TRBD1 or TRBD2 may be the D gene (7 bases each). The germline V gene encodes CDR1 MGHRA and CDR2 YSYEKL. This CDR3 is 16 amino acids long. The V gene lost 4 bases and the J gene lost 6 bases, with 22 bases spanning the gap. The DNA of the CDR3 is TGCGCCAGCAGCCGGGCGTCGACAGGGACTACCCTCGAGCAGTACTTC. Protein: CASSRASTGTTLEQYF.

CDR3: CASSPSTRDSGNTIYF. The CDR3 nucleotides are TGTGCCAGCTCACCAAGCACCAGGGACTCTGGAAACACCATATATTTT. The chain is built from TRBV18 and TRBJ1-3, with D possibly matching TRBD1 (5 bases). From germline, CDR1 is KGHSH and CDR2 LQKENI. Trimming stripped 2 bases from V and 0 bases from J, with 11 bases between. The CDR3 has 16 amino acids.

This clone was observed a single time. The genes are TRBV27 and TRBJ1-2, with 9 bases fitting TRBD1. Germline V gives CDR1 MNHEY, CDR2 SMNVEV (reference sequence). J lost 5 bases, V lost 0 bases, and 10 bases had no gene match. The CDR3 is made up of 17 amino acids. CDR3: CASSLSPGTGSIYGYTF. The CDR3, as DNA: TGTGCCAGCAGTTTATCGCCCGGGACAGGGTCAATATATGGCTACACCTTC.

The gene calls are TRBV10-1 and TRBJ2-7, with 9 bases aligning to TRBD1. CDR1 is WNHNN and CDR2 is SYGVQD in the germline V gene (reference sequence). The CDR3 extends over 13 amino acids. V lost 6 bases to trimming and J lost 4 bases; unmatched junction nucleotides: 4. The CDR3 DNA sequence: TGCGCCAGCAGGGGACAGGGTGAATACGAGCAGTACTTC. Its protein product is CASRGQGEYEQYF.